These T cell receptor beta chains were read from a single sample in a study of T-cell memory formation after mild COVID-19. TCRdb recomputed calls from the 5' RACE reads with MiXCR, one row per CDR3 protein. The profile shows about 620,000 distinct CDR3 sequences, about 20% of them singletons. The sample comprised PBMCs or a T cell subset sorted from them (not recorded which). The receptors here all came from an adult woman who had mild COVID-19 (a few samples of this study predate the infection). Cell type and time point are not known. CDR3s include the opening cysteine and the closing phenylalanine or tryptophan. D genes are given only for firm matches. Size is stated for part of the rows, as once, few or many counts, or as a class when the clone is expanded.

V gene: TRBV20-1; J gene: TRBJ1-1; clone size: .; D gene: .; CDR3 protein: CSASAVTGWDTEAFF; CDR3 DNA: TGCAGTGCTAGCGCGGTTACAGGGTGGGACACTGAAGCTTTCTTT
V gene: TRBV21-1; J gene: TRBJ2-7; clone size: many; D gene: .; CDR3 protein: CASSKEQAGGPYDEQYF; CDR3 DNA: TGTGCCAGCAGCAAAGAACAGGCGGGGGGGCCTTACGACGAGCAGTACTTC
V gene: TRBV29-1; J gene: TRBJ2-5; clone size: many; D gene: .; CDR3 protein: CSVGWRRETQYF; CDR3 DNA: TGCAGCGTTGGTTGGCGACGGGAGACCCAGTACTTC
V gene: TRBV3-1; J gene: TRBJ2-7; clone size: few; D gene: .; CDR3 protein: CASSQVRYEQYF; CDR3 DNA: TGTGCCAGCAGCCAAGTCAGGTACGAGCAGTACTTC
V gene: TRBV14; J gene: TRBJ1-2; clone size: many; D gene: .; CDR3 protein: CASSQEWGKSYGYTF; CDR3 DNA: TGTGCCAGCAGCCAAGAGTGGGGGAAAAGCTATGGCTACACCTTC
V gene: TRBV4-1; J gene: TRBJ2-3; clone size: few; D gene: TRBD2; CDR3 protein: CASSPSGVPADTQYF; CDR3 DNA: TGCGCCAGCAGCCCTAGCGGGGTCCCGGCAGATACGCAGTATTTT
V gene: TRBV7-9; J gene: TRBJ2-5; clone size: .; D gene: .; CDR3 protein: CASSPTGRWETQYF; CDR3 DNA: TGTGCCAGCAGCCCCACAGGGCGGTGGGAGACCCAGTACTTC
V gene: TRBV7-3; J gene: TRBJ2-7; clone size: .; D gene: .; CDR3 protein: CASSPGAGHEQYF; CDR3 DNA: TGTGCCAGCAGCCCTGGGGCGGGTCACGAGCAGTACTTC
V gene: TRBV7-3; J gene: TRBJ2-3; clone size: few; D gene: .; CDR3 protein: CASSFLGWGRGDTQYF; CDR3 DNA: TGTGCCAGCAGCTTCCTCGGATGGGGGCGGGGAGATACGCAGTATTTT
V gene: TRBV10-3; J gene: TRBJ2-7; clone size: few; D gene: .; CDR3 protein: CAISESMASRPYEQYF; CDR3 DNA: TGTGCCATCAGTGAGTCCATGGCTAGCCGACCCTACGAGCAGTACTTC
V gene: TRBV29-1; J gene: TRBJ2-7; clone size: .; D gene: .; CDR3 protein: CSVGRRDSLSYEQYF; CDR3 DNA: TGCAGCGTTGGGCGGCGTGACAGCCTCTCCTACGAGCAGTACTTC
V gene: TRBV5-4; J gene: TRBJ2-1; clone size: .; D gene: TRBD2; CDR3 protein: CASSRGGRSDEQFF; CDR3 DNA: TGTGCCAGCAGCCGGGGGGGCCGCTCCGATGAGCAGTTCTTC
V gene: TRBV27; J gene: TRBJ2-7; clone size: .; D gene: TRBD2; CDR3 protein: CASSYGGGTYEQYF; CDR3 DNA: TGTGCCAGCAGTTACGGGGGGGGGACCTACGAGCAGTACTTC
V gene: TRBV6-2/TRBV6-3; J gene: TRBJ2-1; clone size: .; D gene: TRBD1; CDR3 protein: CASSYRTGFGEQFF; CDR3 DNA: TGTGCCAGCAGTTACCGGACAGGATTTGGTGAGCAGTTCTTC
V gene: TRBV9; J gene: TRBJ1-1; clone size: .; D gene: TRBD1; CDR3 protein: CASSAGTAMNTEAFF; CDR3 DNA: TGTGCCAGCAGCGCAGGGACAGCTATGAACACTGAAGCTTTCTTT
V gene: TRBV11-2; J gene: TRBJ2-3; clone size: .; D gene: .; CDR3 protein: CASSPSVGGGPGTQYF; CDR3 DNA: TGTGCCAGCAGCCCCTCGGTAGGGGGGGGGCCTGGTACGCAGTATTTT
V gene: TRBV6-1; J gene: TRBJ2-4; clone size: .; D gene: TRBD2; CDR3 protein: CASSELAGVPGIQYF; CDR3 DNA: TGTGCCAGCAGTGAACTAGCGGGGGTTCCGGGCATTCAGTACTTC
V gene: TRBV12-3/TRBV12-4; J gene: TRBJ1-1; clone size: .; D gene: TRBD1; CDR3 protein: CASSSGQGRMNTEAFF; CDR3 DNA: TGTGCCAGCAGCTCAGGACAGGGAAGGATGAACACTGAAGCTTTCTTT
V gene: TRBV10-3; J gene: TRBJ2-5; clone size: .; D gene: TRBD2; CDR3 protein: CAISDYSGGETQYF; CDR3 DNA: TGTGCCATCAGTGACTACTCCGGGGGGGAGACCCAGTACTTC
V gene: TRBV5-1; J gene: TRBJ2-4; clone size: .; D gene: .; CDR3 protein: CASSQLGGAKNIQYF; CDR3 DNA: TGCGCCAGCAGCCAACTAGGGGGGGCCAAAAACATTCAGTACTTC
V gene: TRBV15; J gene: TRBJ2-1; clone size: .; D gene: .; CDR3 protein: CATSRDLLEQFF; CDR3 DNA: TGTGCCACCAGCAGAGATCTATTGGAGCAGTTCTTC
V gene: TRBV7-9; J gene: TRBJ1-5; clone size: few; D gene: TRBD1; CDR3 protein: CASSLEGTVGNQPQHF; CDR3 DNA: TGTGCCAGCAGCTTAGAAGGGACAGTTGGCAATCAGCCCCAGCATTTT
V gene: TRBV5-1; J gene: TRBJ1-3; clone size: .; D gene: TRBD1; CDR3 protein: CASALGDRAGNTIYF; CDR3 DNA: TGCGCCAGCGCTCTCGGGGACAGGGCTGGAAACACCATATATTTT
V gene: TRBV11-2; J gene: TRBJ2-7; clone size: few; D gene: TRBD2; CDR3 protein: CASRGTSGRPYEQYF; CDR3 DNA: TGTGCCAGCAGGGGGACTAGCGGGAGACCCTACGAGCAGTACTTC
V gene: TRBV6-5; J gene: TRBJ2-3; clone size: many; D gene: TRBD1; CDR3 protein: CASSHRGRGDTQYF; CDR3 DNA: TGTGCCAGCAGTCACAGGGGGCGAGGAGATACGCAGTATTTT
V gene: TRBV5-1; J gene: TRBJ1-4; clone size: .; D gene: .; CDR3 protein: CASSLGADNEKLFF; CDR3 DNA: TGCGCCAGCAGTTTGGGGGCTGATAATGAAAAACTGTTTTTT
V gene: TRBV20-1; J gene: TRBJ2-1; clone size: .; D gene: TRBD2; CDR3 protein: CSARDQETSVFF; CDR3 DNA: TGCAGTGCTAGAGATCAGGAGACTAGCGTGTTCTTC
V gene: TRBV7-9; J gene: TRBJ2-7; clone size: .; D gene: .; CDR3 protein: CASNPGGAGPYEQYF; CDR3 DNA: TGTGCCAGCAACCCAGGGGGGGCAGGACCCTACGAGCAGTACTTC
V gene: TRBV9; J gene: TRBJ2-1; clone size: .; D gene: TRBD2; CDR3 protein: CASSARPGAGTSGRSSYNEQFF; CDR3 DNA: TGTGCCAGCAGCGCACGTCCTGGGGCAGGGACTAGCGGGAGGAGCTCCTACAATGAGCAGTTCTTC
V gene: TRBV4-1; J gene: TRBJ1-5; clone size: .; D gene: .; CDR3 protein: CASSQDPGVDQPQHF; CDR3 DNA: TGCGCCAGCAGCCAAGATCCAGGGGTGGATCAGCCCCAGCATTTT
V gene: TRBV2; J gene: TRBJ2-7; clone size: few; D gene: TRBD1; CDR3 protein: CASSSEGQGGGEQYF; CDR3 DNA: TGTGCCAGCTCCTCGGAGGGACAGGGAGGCGGCGAGCAGTACTTC
V gene: TRBV2; J gene: TRBJ2-2; clone size: few; D gene: TRBD1; CDR3 protein: CASQVDLLGQGERGELFF; CDR3 DNA: TGTGCCAGCCAAGTTGACCTCTTAGGACAGGGAGAGAGGGGGGAGCTGTTTTTT
V gene: TRBV24-1; J gene: TRBJ2-2; clone size: many; D gene: .; CDR3 protein: CATSDRLTVNTGELFF; CDR3 DNA: TGTGCCACCAGTGACCGCCTGACAGTGAACACCGGGGAGCTGTTTTTT
V gene: TRBV7-9; J gene: TRBJ2-2; clone size: few; D gene: TRBD1; CDR3 protein: CASSFRGRFFRGTGELFF; CDR3 DNA: TGTGCCAGCAGCTTCAGGGGGCGGTTTTTTCGCGGCACCGGGGAGCTGTTTTTT
V gene: TRBV9; J gene: TRBJ2-7; clone size: few; D gene: TRBD2; CDR3 protein: CASSVPGLAGPQREQYF; CDR3 DNA: TGTGCCAGCAGCGTACCAGGACTAGCGGGACCTCAGCGTGAGCAGTACTTC
V gene: TRBV5-1; J gene: TRBJ2-5; clone size: few; D gene: .; CDR3 protein: CASSHTLDTIVF; CDR3 DNA: TGCGCCAGCAGCCACACACTGGACACGATTGTCTTC
V gene: TRBV3-1; J gene: TRBJ2-5; clone size: .; D gene: .; CDR3 protein: CASSHFQGYQETQYF; CDR3 DNA: TGTGCCAGCAGCCATTTCCAGGGCTACCAAGAGACCCAGTACTTC
V gene: TRBV30; J gene: TRBJ1-2; clone size: .; D gene: TRBD1; CDR3 protein: CAWSVQGASYYGYTF; CDR3 DNA: TGTGCCTGGAGTGTACAGGGGGCGAGTTACTATGGCTACACCTTC
V gene: TRBV24-1; J gene: TRBJ2-2; clone size: few; D gene: TRBD2; CDR3 protein: CATSQPGGGATGELFF; CDR3 DNA: TGTGCCACCAGTCAACCTGGCGGGGGGGCCACCGGGGAGCTGTTTTTT
V gene: TRBV11-1; J gene: TRBJ2-7; clone size: many; D gene: TRBD2; CDR3 protein: CASSLTSTSGAYEQYF; CDR3 DNA: TGTGCCAGCAGCTTAACGTCTACTAGCGGGGCCTACGAGCAGTACTTC
V gene: TRBV11-2; J gene: TRBJ2-3; clone size: .; D gene: TRBD2; CDR3 protein: CASSYSTSGSTDTQYF; CDR3 DNA: TGTGCCAGCAGCTACTCGACTAGCGGGAGCACAGATACGCAGTATTTT
V gene: TRBV4-2; J gene: TRBJ1-5; clone size: many; D gene: .; CDR3 protein: CASSQERGGNQPQHF; CDR3 DNA: TGTGCCAGCAGCCAAGAACGGGGCGGCAATCAGCCCCAGCATTTT
V gene: TRBV6-1; J gene: TRBJ2-5; clone size: few; D gene: .; CDR3 protein: CASSSYWADQETQYF; CDR3 DNA: TGTGCCAGCAGTTCCTACTGGGCCGACCAAGAGACCCAGTACTTC
V gene: TRBV5-8; J gene: TRBJ2-3; clone size: .; D gene: TRBD2; CDR3 protein: CASSMGLAGTDTQYF; CDR3 DNA: TGTGCCAGCAGCATGGGACTAGCGGGCACAGATACGCAGTATTTT
V gene: TRBV6-2/TRBV6-3; J gene: TRBJ2-3; clone size: few; D gene: .; CDR3 protein: CASRRSVRGADTQYF; CDR3 DNA: TGTGCCAGCAGGAGAAGCGTGAGAGGGGCAGATACGCAGTATTTT
V gene: TRBV16; J gene: TRBJ2-1; clone size: .; D gene: .; CDR3 protein: CASSQARNEQFF; CDR3 DNA: TGTGCCAGCAGCCAGGCTAGAAATGAGCAGTTCTTC
V gene: TRBV4-2; J gene: TRBJ2-7; clone size: .; D gene: TRBD2; CDR3 protein: CASSQEFGAGNYEQYF; CDR3 DNA: TGTGCCAGCAGCCAAGAATTTGGAGCGGGAAACTACGAGCAGTACTTC
V gene: TRBV5-1; J gene: TRBJ2-1; clone size: few; D gene: TRBD2; CDR3 protein: CASSVSNGGAIDEQFF; CDR3 DNA: TGCGCCAGCAGCGTATCTAACGGGGGGGCCATCGATGAGCAGTTCTTC
V gene: TRBV3-1; J gene: TRBJ2-7; clone size: .; D gene: .; CDR3 protein: CASSKGRSYEQYF; CDR3 DNA: TGTGCCAGCAGCAAAGGACGGTCCTACGAGCAGTACTTC
V gene: TRBV5-1; J gene: TRBJ1-6; clone size: few; D gene: .; CDR3 protein: CASHGSGSSYNSPLHF; CDR3 DNA: TGCGCCAGCCATGGGTCCGGCAGCTCCTATAATTCACCCCTCCACTTT